This TCR beta chain stems from a study of blood T cell repertoires in COVID-19. Study-wide background: Italy, Spain and the United States were the sources of the convalescent and acute COVID-19 samples. PBMCs, B-cell-depleted T cells, or T cells were the source of the cDNA or gDNA that made up the material.

The assay was immunoSEQ multiplex PCR, and TCRdb's table has in-frame clones only and misses some. Of some 300,000 clones listed, about 85% are singletons. This clone was observed a few times. The CDR3 spans 15 residues. Trimming removed 7 bases from V and 3 bases from J; junction bases left unmatched: 10. Germline V gene sequence: CDR1 SEHNR, CDR2 FQNEAQ (reference sequence). The clonotype comes from a man younger than 35 with active or convalescent COVID-19. This sequence joins TRBV7-9 and TRBJ1-2, with 8 bases lining up with TRBD1. The sequenced sample was peripheral blood. CDR3 sequence reads: CASTTTGDRDYGYTF. DNA for the CDR3: TGTGCCAGCACCACGACAGGGGACAGAGACTATGGCTACACCTTC.